One and the same sample provided the 18 T cell receptor beta chains below, sequenced in a study of Ad26.COV2.S vaccination and SARS-CoV-2 variants. Documented treatment: around 19 received Ad26.COV2.S at low or high dose, single or two shots; about 5 received placebo; per-sample allocation not given. Each sample was drawn 63 days after the first injection (of vaccine or placebo). The method was immunoSEQ multiplex PCR; TCRdb's version includes in-frame clones alone and lacks a portion of them. There are around 450,000 clones in the sample; approximately 89% occur only once, and about 2.7% lies in the top ten. The source material was peripheral blood, sampled in a trial of Ad26.COV2.S vaccine versus placebo. These receptor sequences come from a person between 18 and 60 years old who received the Ad26.COV2.S COVID-19 vaccine or a placebo.

V usage is TRBV6-4 and J usage is TRBJ1-6, with D unresolved. V was cut by 4 bases and J by 9 bases, with 10 bases left in between. The germline CDR1 and CDR2 sequences are MRHNA and SNTAGT. CDR3 length: 13 residues. The CDR3 is CASSVGVGSPLHF. The CDR3 region has the DNA TGTGCCAGCAGTGTTGGGGTTGGTTCACCCCTCCACTTT.

This clone was observed a few times. The DNA is left out, because the CDR3 cannot be placed on it with certainty; the CDR3 is given as TCRdb lists it. The chain recombines TRBV4-1 with TRBJ2-1; the table gives TRBD1 as D, unverified against the DNA. The CDR3 extends over 13 residues, inclusive of both ends. Germline V gives CDR1 MGHRA, CDR2 YSYEKL. CDR3 residues: CASSQFGQGILVF.

The V and J genes are TRBV6-5 and TRBJ1-5; D uncertain. The length of the CDR3 is 13 residues. Germline CDR1 reads MNHEY; CDR2 reads SVGAGI. V was clipped by 7 bases and J by 5 bases, with 12 bases between them. CDR3 loop: CASIRTRDQPQHF. CDR3 nucleotides: TGTGCCAGCATTAGGACCCGGGATCAGCCCCAGCATTTT.

The chain recombines TRBV24-1 with TRBJ2-3; D may match TRBD1 or TRBD2 (5 bases each). Per germline, CDR1 KGHDR and CDR2 SFDVKD. The CDR3 length is 13 residues. V lost 6 bases to trimming and J lost 4 bases, with 10 bases between them. The CDR3 region has the DNA TGTGCCACCAGTCCGGGACCCCCAGATACGCAGTATTTT. It specifies CATSPGPPDTQYF.

In its sample, this clone was seen once. The J gene is TRBJ2-2, the V gene TRBV2; TRBD1 matches at 8 bases. The CDR3 runs 13 residues. Germline trimming cut 4 bases from V and 9 bases from J; bases unmatched to any gene: 4. Germline assignment: CDR1 SNHLY and CDR2 FYNNEI. DNA of the CDR3: TGTGCCAGCAGTGTCGGACAGGGATGGGAGCTGTTTTTT. Translating it yields CASSVGQGWELFF.

The rearrangement joins TRBV7-2 to TRBJ1-2, with a tentative D call TRBD1 (5 bases). Trimming left V 3 bases short and J 8 bases short, with 19 bases between. From germline, CDR1 is SGHTA and CDR2 FQGNSA. The CDR3 has 15 amino acids. In nucleotides, the CDR3 is TGTGCCAGCAGCTTCAATCCGAGAGGGGCGCGGGGCTACACCTTC. Protein product: CASSFNPRGARGYTF.

The V call is TRBV7-9, the J call TRBJ2-3; D remains ambiguous. Trimming removed 0 bases from V and 3 bases from J, with 13 bases in between. The germline V gene has CDR1 SEHNR and CDR2 FQNEAQ (reference sequence). There are 16 residues in the CDR3. DNA for the CDR3: TGTGCCAGCAGCTTAGCGACTTCCACTATGACAGATACGCAGTATTTT. Encoded protein: CASSLATSTMTDTQYF.

The V and J genes are TRBV19 and TRBJ1-3; unclear D gene. CDR1 and CDR2 (germline): LNHDA, SQIVND (reference sequence). V lost 8 bases to trimming and J lost 4 bases, with 18 bases between them. The CDR3 length is 15 residues. CDR3 coding DNA: TGTGCCAGTGAAGATCTGGGGTTCTCAGGAAACACCATATATTTT. As protein: CASEDLGFSGNTIYF.

The chain recombines TRBV9 with TRBJ2-7; D could derive from TRBD1 or TRBD2 (5 bases each). V lost 0 bases, J lost 2 bases, and 12 bases lay in between. This CDR3 is built from 15 residues. From germline, CDR1 is SGDLS and CDR2 YYNGEE. The CDR3 here is CASSVDGTLTYEQYF. The CDR3 region has the DNA TGTGCCAGCAGCGTAGACGGGACCCTGACCTACGAGCAGTACTTC.

V is TRBV15 and J is TRBJ1-2; 7 bases are shared with TRBD1. With 0 bases clipped from V and 7 bases from J, the junction kept 5 bases outside the gene matches. This CDR3 is built from 14 residues. CDR1 is LNHNV, CDR2 YYDKDF, per germline (reference sequence). The CDR3 sequence is CATSREAQGGGYTF. In nucleotides, the CDR3 is TGTGCCACCAGCAGAGAGGCCCAGGGGGGTGGCTACACCTTC.

This clone appeared a single time. V is TRBV21-1 and J is TRBJ2-1; the table's D call, TRBD2, was not checked against the DNA. TRBV21-1 is a listed pseudogene. The CDR3 totals 19 residues. The CDR3 region has the DNA TGTGCCAGCAGCAGGGGGGGACTAGCGGGACTGAGCTCCTACAATGAGCAGTTCTTC. It specifies CASSRGGLAGLSSYNEQFF.

V and J are TRBV9 and TRBJ1-1; a weak D match, TRBD1 (6 bases). The CDR3 covers 14 residues. Trimming shortened V by 0 bases and J by 4 bases, and 10 bases separated the two germline ends. Germline assignment: CDR1 SGDLS and CDR2 YYNGEE. The CDR3, as DNA: TGTGCCAGCAGCGTAGTCGGCAGGGGCACTGAAGCTTTCTTT. The encoded protein is CASSVVGRGTEAFF.

V gene TRBV23-1 combines with J gene TRBJ2-1; D not resolved. TRBV23-1 is identified as an open reading frame with a role that is uncertain. The CDR3 extends over 17 amino acids. V shed 0 bases and J shed 1 base, with 13 bases lying between them. The CDR3 DNA reads as TGCGCCAGCAGTCAATCCCCGTCCTTGTATTCCTACAATGAGCAGTTCTTC. Encoded protein: CASSQSPSLYSYNEQFF.

V gene TRBV5-1 combines with J gene TRBJ2-1; D not certain. Germline CDR1 SGHRS, CDR2 YFSETQ. Deletions cut 4 bases from V and 5 bases from J, with 19 bases between. This CDR3 has 16 residues. CDR3 coding DNA: TGCGCCAGCAGCCCCACGGGCTACGCCAACAACAATGAGCAGTTCTTC. It yields the protein CASSPTGYANNNEQFF. The full variable domain, completed using reference TRBV5-1 and TRBJ2-1, is KAGVTQTPRYLIKTRGQQVTLSCSPISGHRSVSWYQQTPGQGLQFLFEYFSETQRNKGNFPGRFSGRQFSNSRSEMNVSTLELGDSALYLCASSPTGYANNNEQFFGPGTRLTVL.

This clone was recorded only once. This chain uses TRBV28 with TRBJ2-1; no firm D call. Germline loops: CDR1 MDHEN, CDR2 SYDVKM. This CDR3 region has 14 residues. The ends were cut back, 0 bases at V and 9 bases at J, with 12 bases in the middle. CDR3 DNA sequence: TGTGCCAGCAGTTTATGGGGTCGCTGGAGTGAGCAGTTCTTC. It is translated as CASSLWGRWSEQFF.

This clone has a single count. The J gene is TRBJ2-1, the V gene TRBV5-1; D not certain. This CDR3 region has 13 residues. Germline V gene sequence: CDR1 SGHRS, CDR2 YFSETQ. Trimming stripped 7 bases from V and 5 bases from J, with 13 bases between. DNA of the CDR3: TGCGCCAGCGCCGGCATCGCAAACAATGAGCAGTTCTTC. Amino acid sequence: CASAGIANNEQFF.

This clone was recorded once. The rearrangement uses TRBV18 and TRBJ2-7, with 7 nucleotides matching TRBD1. This CDR3 has 14 residues. CDR1 is KGHSH, CDR2 LQKENI, per germline. Unmatched junction bases numbered 1, after V lost 2 bases and J lost 0 bases. In DNA, the CDR3 is TGTGCCAGCTCACCAACAGGGGACTCCTACGAGCAGTACTTC. It encodes CASSPTGDSYEQYF.

The chain carries TRBV7-9 and TRBJ1-3; no firm D call. V was shortened by 2 bases and J by 4 bases, with 6 bases between the two germline ends. The germline V gene has CDR1 SEHNR and CDR2 FQNEAQ (reference sequence). The CDR3 consists of 13 residues. CDR3 nucleotide sequence: TGTGCCAGCAGCTTACGGCAGGGAAACACCATATATTTT. Amino acids: CASSLRQGNTIYF.